This T cell receptor (beta chain) stems from a study of blood T cells in healthy people across ages. About this clonotype: The target antigen is unknown. Since a much larger clone is just one base distant, this may be a read error.

Broader study findings: PBMCs that were unsorted prevented a conclusive naive versus antigen-experienced comparison.

Trimming shortened V by 4 bases and J by 1 base, and 10 bases separated the two germline ends. The germline CDR1 and CDR2 sequences are SGHRS and YFSETQ. This CDR3 contains 14 residues. Every participating donor contributed roughly 10 milliliters of peripheral blood through a draw. The authors ran a second PCR of about 7 to 12 cycles using a sample-barcoded 5' primer and a J-beta primer mix. TCRdb ran MiXCR on the 5' RACE reads and lists one entry per CDR3 protein. The sample has fewer than 950,000 distinct CDR3 sequences; about 55% are singletons. The origin of this receptor is a man older than 75 in good health. V gene TRBV5-1 combines with J gene TRBJ2-3, with D unclear. The sequencing input was blood. The CDR3 coding sequence is TGCGCCAGCAGCCCGGCCAGCGGCACAGATACGCAGTATTTT. It translates to CASSPASGTDTQYF.